The clone carrying this T cell receptor beta chain turned up a few times. Assembly of TCR beta libraries relied on iRepertoire HTBI primers together with Arm-PCR of CDR3 regions. TCRdb recomputed calls from the multiplex PCR reads with MiXCR, one row per CDR3 protein. The profile shows 400,000 to 500,000 distinct CDR3 sequences, 16% of them singletons. The data belong to a study of regulatory T cells in long-lasting Graves disease. V shed 5 bases and J shed 5 bases, with 10 bases lying between them. This CDR3 comprises 13 residues. Germline V CDR1 and CDR2: KGHSH, LQKENI. Documented time point: newly diagnosed GD, antithyroid drugs for less than 3 months. Construction of the TCR library relied on RNA isolated from PBMCs. This sample was shared with a second study, whose subject was T cells in Graves' hyperthyroidism and ophthalmopathy.

The sequence was collected from a woman aged 18-29 years with Graves disease. The gene calls are TRBV18 and TRBJ2-4, with D possibly being TRBD1 or TRBD2 (5 bases each). Source: peripheral blood mononuclear cells (PBMCs), taken at new diagnosis, from a patient treated with antithyroid drugs. CDR3 DNA sequence: TGTGCCAGCTCAGGGGGAAAGGAAAACATTCAGTACTTC. Amino acids: CASSGGKENIQYF. Filled out from reference TRBV18 and TRBJ2-4, the complete variable domain reads NAGVMQNPRHLVRRRGQEARLRCSPMKGHSHVYWYRQLPEEGLKFMVYLQKENIIDESGMPKERFSAEFPKEGPSILRIQQVVRGDSAAYFCASSGGKENIQYFGAGTRLSVL.